The rows below give T cell receptor beta chains drawn from one sample of a study of shared clonotypes between healthy human individuals. Data came from immunoSEQ multiplex PCR; TCRdb stores just in-frame clones and leaves some out. The repertoire holds a few million clones, with approximately 95% as singletons. The sample taken for sequencing was naive CD4+ T cells from PBMCs. The receptors here all came from a man between 18 and 35 years old in good health. Some clones in this sample may be carry-over from other donors' samples. Each CDR3 is given with its conserved first and last residue. Each record gives: V gene, J gene, clone size, D gene, CDR3 DNA, CDR3 protein. D genes are given only for firm matches. Size tells how often a clone was seen (once, few, many) or the class of an expanded clone, and some rows leave it out.

v_call: TRBV18; j_call: TRBJ2-7; clone_size: .; d_call: TRBD1; cdr3_nt: TGTGCCAGCTCACCAGGGACAGAAGGTTACTACGAGCAGTACTTC; cdr3_aa: CASSPGTEGYYEQYF
v_call: TRBV6-1; j_call: TRBJ1-5; clone_size: .; d_call: TRBD1; cdr3_nt: TGTGCCAGCAGTGCCCGGGACAGGGCTAATAGCAATCAACCCCAGCATTTT; cdr3_aa: CASSARDRANSNQPQHF
v_call: TRBV7-3; j_call: TRBJ2-1; clone_size: .; d_call: TRBD2; cdr3_nt: TGTGCCAGCAGCCTCGCACTAGCGGGAGGTAAGCAGTTCTTC; cdr3_aa: CASSLALAGGKQFF
v_call: TRBV28; j_call: TRBJ1-4; clone_size: .; d_call: .; cdr3_nt: TGTGCCAGCAGTTTAACCGGACCGAGGGAAAAACTGTTTTTT; cdr3_aa: CASSLTGPREKLFF
v_call: TRBV29-1; j_call: TRBJ2-3; clone_size: .; d_call: TRBD2; cdr3_nt: TGCAGCCTCTTAGCGGGAGGCACAGATACGCAGTATTTT; cdr3_aa: CSLLAGGTDTQYF
v_call: TRBV6-1; j_call: TRBJ1-4; clone_size: .; d_call: .; cdr3_nt: TGTGCCAGCCTGACGGGGGGGACTAATGAAAAACTGTTTTTT; cdr3_aa: CASLTGGTNEKLFF
v_call: TRBV6-4; j_call: TRBJ2-7; clone_size: .; d_call: TRBD2; cdr3_nt: TGTGCCAGCAGTATCAGCAGCGGGAGTACCTACGAGCAGTACTTC; cdr3_aa: CASSISSGSTYEQYF
v_call: TRBV19; j_call: TRBJ1-5; clone_size: .; d_call: TRBD1; cdr3_nt: TGTGCCAGTAGTAGTGCCGGGACAGGGCTTACCAATCAGCCCCAGCATTTT; cdr3_aa: CASSSAGTGLTNQPQHF
v_call: TRBV9; j_call: TRBJ1-5; clone_size: .; d_call: TRBD1; cdr3_nt: TGTGCCAGCAGCACCCAGACAGGGACTTTCAATCAGCCCCAGCATTTT; cdr3_aa: CASSTQTGTFNQPQHF
v_call: TRBV27; j_call: TRBJ1-5; clone_size: .; d_call: .; cdr3_nt: TGTGCCAGCAGTTTATTTGCACAGGGAGTCAATCAGCCCCAGCATTTT; cdr3_aa: CASSLFAQGVNQPQHF
v_call: TRBV7-3; j_call: TRBJ1-1; clone_size: .; d_call: .; cdr3_nt: TGTGCCAGCAGCTTAGGACAGAACACTGAAGCTTTCTTT; cdr3_aa: CASSLGQNTEAFF
v_call: TRBV6-5; j_call: TRBJ2-7; clone_size: once; d_call: .; cdr3_nt: TGTGCCAGCACATTGTCTACGGTCTCATCGGGGGAGCAGTACTTC; cdr3_aa: CASTLSTVSSGEQYF
v_call: TRBV12-5; j_call: TRBJ1-1; clone_size: few; d_call: .; cdr3_nt: TGTGCTAGTGGTTTGCACAACGGGCGGTTCACTGAAGCTTTCTTT; cdr3_aa: CASGLHNGRFTEAFF
v_call: TRBV29-1; j_call: TRBJ2-3; clone_size: .; d_call: .; cdr3_nt: TGCAGCGTTGAAGGTTTCAGCGGGACAGATACGCAGTATTTT; cdr3_aa: CSVEGFSGTDTQYF
v_call: TRBV12-5; j_call: TRBJ2-2; clone_size: .; d_call: .; cdr3_nt: TGTGCTAGTGGTTTGGTATATTCGGGAGCGGTCGGGGAGCTGTTTTTT; cdr3_aa: CASGLVYSGAVGELFF
v_call: TRBV28; j_call: TRBJ2-3; clone_size: .; d_call: .; cdr3_nt: TGTGCCAGCAGCTTAGGGTCGGGAACGCAGTATTTT; cdr3_aa: CASSLGSGTQYF
v_call: TRBV5-5; j_call: TRBJ2-5; clone_size: .; d_call: .; cdr3_nt: TGTGCCAGCAGCCTACCGGGCCCTTCGGTAACCCAGTACTTC; cdr3_aa: CASSLPGPSVTQYF
v_call: TRBV20-1; j_call: TRBJ2-5; clone_size: once; d_call: .; cdr3_nt: TGCAGTGCCAGGAGGGAGACCCAGTACTTC; cdr3_aa: CSARRETQYF
v_call: TRBV5-4; j_call: TRBJ2-1; clone_size: .; d_call: .; cdr3_nt: TGTGCCAGCAGCTCGGCGGGCTCCTACAATGAGCAGTTCTTC; cdr3_aa: CASSSAGSYNEQFF
v_call: TRBV10-1; j_call: TRBJ2-1; clone_size: .; d_call: TRBD2; cdr3_nt: TGCGCCAGCAGTGAGGGTGGGACTAGAAGCAATGAGCAGTTCTTC; cdr3_aa: CASSEGGTRSNEQFF
v_call: TRBV4-1; j_call: TRBJ1-5; clone_size: .; d_call: .; cdr3_nt: TGCGCCAGCAGCCAAGTGGGGGGGCAGCCCCAGCATTTT; cdr3_aa: CASSQVGGQPQHF
v_call: TRBV4-2; j_call: TRBJ2-7; clone_size: .; d_call: .; cdr3_nt: TGTGCCAGCAGCCAGGGCCCGCCCTGGAACTACGAGCAGTACTTC; cdr3_aa: CASSQGPPWNYEQYF
v_call: TRBV27; j_call: TRBJ1-1; clone_size: .; d_call: .; cdr3_nt: TGTGCCAGCAGGTTACGGGCAGGGAGAGAAGCTTTCTTT; cdr3_aa: CASRLRAGREAFF
v_call: TRBV5-1; j_call: TRBJ2-7; clone_size: .; d_call: .; cdr3_nt: TGCGCCAGCAGAAAAACCACGGGTACCTACGAGCAGTACTTC; cdr3_aa: CASRKTTGTYEQYF
v_call: TRBV11-2; j_call: TRBJ2-5; clone_size: once; d_call: .; cdr3_nt: TGTGCCAGCAGCTTAGATCGTGCTGTACGTGGAGAGACCCAGTACTTC; cdr3_aa: CASSLDRAVRGETQYF
v_call: TRBV30; j_call: TRBJ1-5; clone_size: few; d_call: .; cdr3_nt: TGTGCCTGGAGTGTGAAGTCTAATCAGCCCCAGCATTTT; cdr3_aa: CAWSVKSNQPQHF
v_call: TRBV4-3; j_call: TRBJ1-2; clone_size: once; d_call: .; cdr3_nt: TGCGCCAGCAGCCACGCCGGCATCGCCTATGGCTACACCTTC; cdr3_aa: CASSHAGIAYGYTF
v_call: TRBV10-2; j_call: TRBJ2-3; clone_size: .; d_call: TRBD1; cdr3_nt: TGCGCCAGCAGTTCCAGGGGGCGGGCAGATACGCAGTATTTT; cdr3_aa: CASSSRGRADTQYF
v_call: TRBV10-3; j_call: TRBJ1-3; clone_size: few; d_call: .; cdr3_nt: TGTGCCATCATGGCGGGTCCTGGAAACACCATATATTTT; cdr3_aa: CAIMAGPGNTIYF
v_call: TRBV28; j_call: TRBJ2-2; clone_size: .; d_call: TRBD1; cdr3_nt: TGTGCCAGCGGTAAACAGGGGTACACCGGGGAGCTGTTTTTT; cdr3_aa: CASGKQGYTGELFF
v_call: TRBV28; j_call: TRBJ2-3; clone_size: .; d_call: TRBD1; cdr3_nt: TGTGCCAGCAGTTTAATGGGACAGAGAGAGGGGGATACGCAGTATTTT; cdr3_aa: CASSLMGQREGDTQYF
v_call: TRBV30; j_call: TRBJ2-2; clone_size: .; d_call: .; cdr3_nt: TGTGCCTGGAGTTCCCTCGGCGGTCTGTTTTTT; cdr3_aa: CAWSSLGGLFF
v_call: TRBV5-1; j_call: TRBJ2-5; clone_size: .; d_call: TRBD1; cdr3_nt: TGCGCCAGCAGCAGGACCGGGACAGGGGAAGAGACCCAGTACTTC; cdr3_aa: CASSRTGTGEETQYF
v_call: TRBV7-9; j_call: TRBJ2-1; clone_size: .; d_call: .; cdr3_nt: TGTGCCAGCAGCTTTAGCGATGAGCAGTTCTTC; cdr3_aa: CASSFSDEQFF